Each of the 15 T cell receptor beta chains below was sequenced from the same sample in a study of T cell repertoires in cytomegalovirus infection. Using its own MiXCR run on the reads, TCRdb lists one record per CDR3 protein. Of 600,000 to 800,000 distinct CDR3 sequences in the sample, more than 20% were seen once. The sample consisted of CD8+ T cells from PBMCs. These receptors came from a human donor in good health (CMV status not recorded). Some clones in this sample may be carry-over from other donors' samples.

This clonotype was found a few times. The chain combines TRBV2 with TRBJ2-7; no reliable D call. The V end lost 7 bases, the J end lost 2 bases, and 12 bases lay between the germline ends. The CDR3 sequence is 13 residues long. Germline V gene sequence: CDR1 SNHLY, CDR2 FYNNEI. As DNA, the CDR3 is TGTGCCAGCAAGGAAAGGTCCGCCTACGAGCAGTACTTC. Protein sequence: CASKERSAYEQYF.

CDR3 nucleotides: TGTGCCAGCAGTGAATTGGGGCAGGGGGAAGAGACCCAGTACTTC. Translation gives CASSELGQGEETQYF. The chain has TRBV6-1 and TRBJ2-5; 7 nucleotides agree with TRBD1. The CDR3 extends over 15 amino acids. J lost 3 bases, V lost 2 bases, and 6 bases had no gene match. CDR1 is MNHNS, CDR2 SASEGT, per germline.

In its sample, this clonotype was seen a few times. The rearrangement uses TRBV10-3 and TRBJ1-1; D might be TRBD1 (5 bases). The V gene's germline CDR1 is ENHRY and CDR2 SYGVKD. V gave up 4 bases and J gave up 3 bases, with 15 bases separating them. The CDR3 length is 15 residues. This CDR3 reads CAISAQAGGDTEAFF. For the CDR3, the DNA is TGTGCCATCAGTGCGCAGGCCGGGGGGGACACTGAAGCTTTCTTT.

About this clonotype: Possible read error: a much larger clone is one base away. Without the conserved terminal phenylalanine or tryptophan, this CDR3 likely stems from a read error. The CDR3 DNA sequence: TGTGCCAGCAGCCCAGTGACGGGACAGGGGGAAGGCTACACCCTC. It yields the protein CASSPVTGQGEGYTL. The chain uses TRBV7-2 and TRBJ1-2, with 11 bases that match TRBD1. This CDR3 has 15 amino acids. CDR1 and CDR2 (germline): SGHTA, FQGNSA. After removal of 5 bases from V and 8 bases from J, the junction contained 10 bases not matched to a gene.

The V call is TRBV27, the J call TRBJ2-3; 7 bases are a match to TRBD1. CDR1 is MNHEY, CDR2 SMNVEV, per germline (reference sequence). CDR3 length: 16 residues. Trimming cost V 6 bases and J 3 bases; bases outside gene matches: 12. The CDR3 DNA is TGTGCCAGCAGACCAGGGACAGCCGAGAGGACAGATACGCAGTATTTT. Translated, it gives CASRPGTAERTDTQYF.

Comments on this clonotype: A much larger clone differs from this one at a single base, so this may be a read error. The V and J genes are TRBV20-1 and TRBJ1-1, with D possibly TRBD1 on 6 matching bases. The CDR3 runs 14 residues. Germline CDR1 is DFQATT and CDR2 is SNEGSKA (reference sequence). Here the CDR3 DNA reads TGCAGTGCTAGAGATCGGACAGAGAACACTGAAGCTTACTTT. Its protein product is CSARDRTENTEAYF.

This clonotype was observed a handful of times. The rearrangement joins TRBV9 to TRBJ2-1; 9 bases fit TRBD2. Trimming removed 4 bases from V and 4 bases from J; junction bases left unmatched: 6. Per germline, CDR1 SGDLS and CDR2 YYNGEE. This CDR3 spans 15 amino acids. The CDR3 protein is CASSRGGGAYNEQFF. CDR3 coding DNA: TGTGCCAGCAGCCGCGGGGGGGGCGCATACAATGAGCAGTTCTTC.

This clonotype came up a few times. This chain joins TRBV6-2 or TRBV6-3 and TRBJ2-1; D is undetermined. The CDR3 loop spans 15 amino acids. CDR1 and CDR2 from the germline V gene are MNHEY and SVGEGT. V dropped 8 bases and J dropped 0 bases, with 14 bases sitting between them. As DNA, the CDR3 is TGTGCCAGCCTCCGCCCCTACCACTCCTACAATGAGCAGTTCTTC. Protein: CASLRPYHSYNEQFF.

This clonotype was seen many times. The CDR3 protein is CASSLGDREPGANVLTF. CDR3 coding DNA: TGTGCCAGCAGCTTAGGGGACAGGGAGCCTGGGGCCAACGTCCTGACTTTC. V is TRBV7-2 and J is TRBJ2-6; 9 bases are shared with TRBD1. The J segment lost 2 bases and the V segment lost 1 base, leaving 3 bases of the junction unmatched. CDR1 is SGHTA, CDR2 FQGNSA, per germline. The CDR3 covers 17 residues. Complete variable domain (other parts from reference TRBV7-2 and TRBJ2-6): GAGVSQSPSNKVTEKGKDVELRCDPISGHTALYWYRQSLGQGLEFLIYFQGNSAPDKSGLPSDRFSAERTGGSVSTLTIQRTQQEDSAVYLCASSLGDREPGANVLTFGAGSRLTVL.

This clonotype came up a few times. The chain employs TRBV2 and TRBJ1-6, with D possibly matching TRBD1 (5 bases). CDR3 length: 14 residues. V lost 4 bases to trimming and J lost 9 bases, with 13 bases between them. The V gene's germline CDR1 is SNHLY and CDR2 FYNNEI. CDR3 amino acids: CASSGGRGGSPLHF. The CDR3, as DNA: TGTGCCAGCAGTGGCGGTCGTGGGGGTTCACCCCTCCACTTT.

The sample holds many counts of this clonotype. V gene TRBV2 combines with J gene TRBJ2-1, with 13 bases aligning to TRBD2. The CDR3 extends over 17 amino acids. Germline-derived CDR1 and CDR2 are SNHLY and FYNNEI. V trimming: 8 bases; J trimming: 4 bases; junction bases outside the gene matches: 11. The CDR3 reads CASPGLAGFQSYNEQFF. Written as DNA, the CDR3 is TGTGCCAGCCCGGGACTAGCGGGGTTCCAGTCTTACAATGAGCAGTTCTTC.

The chain employs TRBV20-1 and TRBJ1-5; the D gene is possibly TRBD1 (6 bases). There are 15 residues in the CDR3. Germline CDR1 reads DFQATT; CDR2 reads SNEGSKA (reference sequence). Trimming stripped 0 bases from V and 2 bases from J, with 11 bases between. The CDR3 DNA follows: TGCAGTGCTAGAGACAGGGGAATTGGCAATCAGCCCCAGCATTTT. Amino acids: CSARDRGIGNQPQHF.

The chain is built from TRBV29-1 and TRBJ1-2; D uncertain. Germline values: CDR1 SQVTM, CDR2 ANQGSEA. The CDR3 is 13 residues long. V shed 5 bases and J shed 4 bases, with 14 bases lying between them. The CDR3 here is CSVRAQRGYGYTF. The CDR3 DNA is TGCAGCGTTAGGGCCCAACGAGGCTATGGCTACACCTTC.

This clonotype has only a few counts. CDR3 protein: CASSWSGVDTQYF. CDR3 nucleotide sequence: TGTGCCAGCAGTTGGAGCGGGGTAGATACGCAGTATTTT. The V and J genes are TRBV6-2 or TRBV6-3 and TRBJ2-3, with TRBD2 identical over 7 bases. V was clipped by 4 bases and J by 5 bases; unmatched bases: 3. Germline V gene data show CDR1 as MNHEY and CDR2 as SVGEGT. This CDR3 has 13 residues.

This clonotype was recorded at least ten times. The rearrangement joins TRBV7-2 to TRBJ2-2, with TRBD1 identical over 7 bases. Trimming at V came to 0 bases and at J to 9 bases, leaving 4 bases not matched to a gene. The CDR3 consists of 14 residues. Germline V lookup: CDR1 SGHTA, CDR2 FQGNSA. The CDR3 sequence: CASSLATTGWELFF. CDR3 coding DNA: TGTGCCAGCAGCTTAGCGACGACAGGGTGGGAGCTGTTTTTT.